This passage covers 14 T cell receptor beta chains from one sample sequenced in a study of blood T cell repertoires in COVID-19. Only in-frame clones appear in the TCRdb table, and some are missing; sequencing was by immunoSEQ multiplex PCR. The table records 150,000 to 200,000 clones, about 80% of them present only once. Sequencing was carried out using PBMCs or T cells enriched from blood (not recorded which). These receptors all come from a man aged 45 to 65 who had recovered from COVID-19.

This clone came up a few times. CDR3 sequence (DNA): TGTGCCAGCAGCTCGGAGGCGGGTCCCGGGGAGCTGTTTTTT. It codes for CASSSEAGPGELFF. The chain joins TRBV5-4 to TRBJ2-2; TRBD2 is a possible D gene (5 bases). Trimming removed 3 bases from V and 6 bases from J, with 12 bases in between. The CDR3 extends over 14 amino acids. The germline V gene encodes CDR1 SGHNT and CDR2 YYREEE (reference sequence).

V is TRBV3-1 (or the pseudogene TRBV3-2) and J is TRBJ2-3; TRBD1 is a possible D gene (5 bases). This CDR3 has 16 residues. V lost 4 bases and J 1 base, leaving 15 bases between the germline ends. Germline CDR1 reads LGHDT; CDR2 reads YNNKEL (reference sequence). The CDR3 DNA is TGTGCCAGCAGCCCCAGGAGAATACAGGGCACAGATACGCAGTATTTT. It is translated as CASSPRRIQGTDTQYF.

This chain connects TRBV2 to TRBJ2-7; 9 bases map to TRBD2. Germline V lookup: CDR1 SNHLY, CDR2 FYNNEI. The CDR3 is made up of 16 amino acids. Germline trimming cut 1 base from V and 2 bases from J; bases unmatched to any gene: 6. In DNA form, the CDR3 reads TGTGCCAGCAGTGAAGTAGGCGGGAGGGCCCCCTACGAGCAGTACTTC. The encoded protein is CASSEVGGRAPYEQYF.

V usage is TRBV3-1 (or the pseudogene TRBV3-2) and J usage is TRBJ2-1; the D gene is possibly TRBD1 (7 bases). The CDR3 consists of 16 residues. Trimming removed 5 bases from V and 6 bases from J, with 20 bases in between. Per the germline V gene, CDR1 is LGHDT and CDR2 is YNNKEL (reference sequence). The CDR3 protein is CASSKIAAQGSNEQFF. The CDR3 nucleotides are TGTGCCAGCAGCAAGATAGCGGCACAGGGGTCCAATGAGCAGTTCTTC.

The V and J genes are TRBV6-6 and TRBJ2-7; TRBD2 is a possible D gene (6 bases). The CDR3 covers 16 residues. The V end was cut by 2 bases, the J end by 2 bases, with 16 bases between. Germline V gene data show CDR1 as MNHNY and CDR2 as SVGAGI (reference sequence). CDR3 bases: TGTGCCAGCAGTTACCCCAGCGGGCGACCCCCCTACGAGCAGTACTTC. This codes for CASSYPSGRPPYEQYF.

This clone was seen more than once but under ten times. The chain uses TRBV18 and TRBJ2-5, with D tentatively TRBD2 (6 bases). The V gene lost 3 bases and the J gene lost 3 bases, with 11 bases spanning the gap. This CDR3 has 14 residues. CDR1 and CDR2 from the germline V gene are KGHSH and LQKENI. CDR3 amino acids: CASSPRDFEETQYF. CDR3 coding DNA: TGTGCCAGCTCACCCCGGGACTTCGAAGAGACCCAGTACTTC.

This clone was recorded a few times. This chain joins TRBV5-4 and TRBJ2-1; 13 bases line up with TRBD2. V gave up 4 bases and J gave up 0 bases; unmatched junction bases: 4. There are 17 residues in the CDR3. The germline V gene encodes CDR1 SGHNT and CDR2 YYREEE (reference sequence). This CDR3 is CASSPGTSGASYNEQFF. CDR3 nucleotides: TGTGCCAGCAGCCCCGGGACTAGCGGGGCCTCCTACAATGAGCAGTTCTTC.

The CDR3 DNA sequence: TGCAGCGTCAACCCTGGGACTAGCGGGAGCACAGATACGCAGTATTTT. Residues: CSVNPGTSGSTDTQYF. V usage is TRBV29-1 and J usage is TRBJ2-3; TRBD2 aligns across 12 bases. In germline, CDR1 is SQVTM, CDR2 ANQGSEA. The CDR3 is 16 residues long. V lost 6 bases, J lost 0 bases, and 7 bases stayed unmatched.

The chain is built from TRBV6-1 and TRBJ1-5; no definite D call. This CDR3 has 15 amino acids. The ends were cut back, 2 bases at V and 0 bases at J, with 8 bases in the middle. From germline, CDR1 is MNHNS and CDR2 SASEGT. CDR3 in DNA: TGTGCCAGCAGTGAATGGGAGGTTAGCAATCAGCCCCAGCATTTT. Encoded protein: CASSEWEVSNQPQHF.

This clone has only one observation. The genes are TRBV12-3 or TRBV12-4 and TRBJ1-1, with 8 bases that match TRBD1. Losses at the gene ends were 7 bases for V and 7 bases for J; bases not matched to a gene: 8. The length of the CDR3 is 13 residues. CDR3: CASIYGGQGEAFF. Here the CDR3 DNA reads TGTGCCAGCATCTACGGTGGACAGGGTGAAGCTTTCTTT.

The J gene is TRBJ1-1, the V gene TRBV10-3, with 7 bases that match TRBD1. This CDR3 region has 14 residues. The V gene end was trimmed by 4 bases and the J gene end by 5 bases; junction bases not matched to a gene: 7. Germline CDR1 reads ENHRY; CDR2 reads SYGVKD. The DNA for the CDR3 is TGTGCCATCAGTGGACAGGGTGGTTCGACTGAAGCTTTCTTT. Residues: CAISGQGGSTEAFF.

This chain links TRBV9 with TRBJ2-3, with 11 bases fitting TRBD2. Germline V gives CDR1 SGDLS, CDR2 YYNGEE. V was clipped by 1 base and J by 3 bases; unmatched bases: 13. The CDR3 consists of 19 residues. CDR3: CASSVNVILAGESTDTQYF. CDR3 nucleotide sequence: TGTGCCAGCAGCGTAAACGTAATACTAGCGGGGGAGAGTACAGATACGCAGTATTTT.

In the case of this clone: Other DNA sequences in the same sample also yield this CDR3. The chain employs TRBV29-1 and TRBJ2-7, with 11 positions matching TRBD1. The V gene's germline CDR1 is SQVTM and CDR2 ANQGSEA. The CDR3 contains 13 residues. J gave up 2 bases and V 5 bases, and 2 bases lay outside the gene matches. The CDR3 spells CSVPGQGAYEQYF. CDR3 sequence (DNA): TGCAGCGTTCCGGGACAGGGGGCCTACGAGCAGTACTTC.

The chain is built from TRBV24-1 and TRBJ2-1; 9 bases align to TRBD2. The CDR3 has 16 amino acids. The trim removed 4 bases at V and 6 bases at J, leaving 9 bases unmatched. The germline V gene has CDR1 KGHDR and CDR2 SFDVKD. Written as DNA, the CDR3 is TGTGCCACCAGTGACCGGAGGGGCGGGGGGGCCAATGAGCAGTTCTTC. As protein: CATSDRRGGGANEQFF.